These 9 T cell receptor beta chains came from one sample sequenced in a study of cytomegalovirus exposure and HLA in healthy donors (TCRdb year 2017). Receptor amplification or capture employed the immunoSEQ multiplex PCR assay. What TCRdb holds here is the immuneACCESS table cut down to in-frame rearrangements. Part of the clones is not present; checked against another copy, under half of the missing clones reflect an unresolved V gene, and the others are unexplained. Counted in this sample were approximately 230,000 clones; roughly 90% of them appeared once. About 11% of the sample is taken by the ten largest. The sequencing sample was made of PBMCs. The receptors come from a man aged 18 to 29 in good health and CMV-seropositive.

The rearrangement uses TRBV5-1 and TRBJ1-1; a possible D gene is TRBD1 (5 bases). Germline CDR1 and CDR2: SGHRS and YFSETQ. Between the trimmed V and J ends, which lost 4 bases and 5 bases, there was a span of 15 bases. The CDR3 runs to 14 residues. CDR3 sequence reads: CASSPRAGATEAFF. Written as DNA, the CDR3 is TGCGCCAGCAGCCCTCGAGCCGGGGCTACTGAAGCTTTCTTT.

The V call is TRBV5-6, the J call TRBJ2-2; D not certain. Trimming took 0 bases from V and 0 from J, leaving 3 bases between them. The CDR3 sequence is 14 residues long. Germline CDR1 and CDR2: SGHDT and YYEEEE. CDR3 region: CASSLAANTGELFF. CDR3 in DNA: TGTGCCAGCAGCTTGGCGGCGAACACCGGGGAGCTGTTTTTT.

This chain joins TRBV7-3 and TRBJ2-1; 7 bases match TRBD1. V was clipped by 5 bases and J by 4 bases; unmatched bases: 5. This CDR3 is 14 amino acids long. The germline V gene encodes CDR1 SGHTA and CDR2 FQGTGA. The CDR3 region has the DNA TGTGCCAGCAGCATCGGGACAGAGTACAATGAGCAGTTCTTC. Translated, it gives CASSIGTEYNEQFF.

The J gene is TRBJ1-2, the V gene TRBV19; D gene unclear. The CDR3 covers 15 residues. Trimming removed 5 bases from V and 2 bases from J, with 15 bases in between. The germline gives CDR1 LNHDA, CDR2 SQIVND (reference sequence). The CDR3 bases are TGTGCCAGTAGTGCCCTTTCGGGAGCCAACTATGGCTACACCTTC. It translates to CASSALSGANYGYTF. The variable domain in full, completed from reference TRBV19 and TRBJ1-2, reads DGGITQSPKYLFRKEGQNVTLSCEQNLNHDAMYWYRQDPGQGLRLIYYSQIVNDFQKGDIAEGYSVSREKKESFPLTVTSAQKNPTAFYLCASSALSGANYGYTFGSGTRLTVV.

J is TRBJ2-7 and V is TRBV29-1; tentative D call: TRBD1 (5 bases). Germline V gene data show CDR1 as SQVTM and CDR2 as ANQGSEA. V shed 4 bases and J shed 9 bases, with 13 bases lying between them. This CDR3 spans 11 amino acids. The CDR3 is CSVGDSFWQYF. The CDR3 DNA sequence: TGCAGCGTTGGAGACAGCTTTTGGCAGTACTTC.

The chain has TRBV5-6 and TRBJ1-1, with D uncertain. Trimming cost V 0 bases and J 2 bases, with 8 bases left between them. Per the germline V gene, CDR1 is SGHDT and CDR2 is YYEEEE. The CDR3 is made up of 14 amino acids. Here the CDR3 reads CASSLVWGNTEAFF. The CDR3 DNA reads as TGTGCCAGCAGCTTGGTCTGGGGAAACACTGAAGCTTTCTTT.

V usage is TRBV7-9 and J usage is TRBJ2-7, with 8 positions matching TRBD2. This CDR3 has 13 residues. With 3 bases clipped from V and 5 bases from J, the junction kept 3 bases outside the gene matches. CDR1 is SEHNR and CDR2 is FQNEAQ in the germline V gene (reference sequence). CDR3 nucleotide sequence: TGTGCCAGCAGCTTTCTAGCGGGTCACGAGCAGTACTTC. Translating it yields CASSFLAGHEQYF.

This chain uses TRBV5-4 with TRBJ2-3; TRBD2 matches at 9 bases. Trimming cost V 4 bases and J 4 bases; bases outside gene matches: 4. Germline CDR1 is SGHNT and CDR2 is YYREEE (reference sequence). CDR3 length: 14 residues. The CDR3 region has the DNA TGTGCCAGCAGCCCGGGACTAGCCGCAGATACGCAGTATTTT. This gives the protein CASSPGLAADTQYF.

The chain joins TRBV18 to TRBJ2-7; D may correspond to TRBD1 or TRBD2 (5 bases each). V lost 4 bases, J lost 6 bases, and 7 bases lay in between. The CDR3 is made up of 11 amino acids. Per germline, CDR1 KGHSH and CDR2 LQKENI. The CDR3 DNA sequence: TGTGCCAGCTCACGTGGGGGCGAGCAGTACTTC. Its protein is CASSRGGEQYF.